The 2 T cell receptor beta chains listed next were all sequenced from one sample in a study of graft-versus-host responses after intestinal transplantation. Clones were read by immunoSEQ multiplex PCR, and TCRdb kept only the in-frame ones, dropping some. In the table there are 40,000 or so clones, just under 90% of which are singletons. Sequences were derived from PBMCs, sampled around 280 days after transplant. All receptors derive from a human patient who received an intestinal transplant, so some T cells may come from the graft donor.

DNA of the CDR3: TGCGCCAGCAGCCAAGATAAGGCGGGGGTTCTCCTCCACTTT. Translating gives CASSQDKAGVLLHF. V and J are TRBV4-1 and TRBJ1-6; a possible D gene is TRBD1 (5 bases). The V end lost 0 bases, the J end lost 15 bases, and 15 bases lay between the germline ends. Germline loops: CDR1 MGHRA, CDR2 YSYEKL. The CDR3 spans 14 residues.

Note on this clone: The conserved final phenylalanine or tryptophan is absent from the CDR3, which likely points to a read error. CDR3 sequence reads: CASSIGWLDGGYTS. The DNA of the CDR3 is TGTGCCAGTAGTATAGGATGGTTGGACGGTGGCTACACCTCC. V usage is TRBV19 and J usage is TRBJ1-2; D uncertain. CDR1 is LNHDA, CDR2 SQIVND, per germline (reference sequence). This CDR3 spans 14 amino acids. V dropped 1 base and J dropped 7 bases, with 13 bases sitting between them.